This TCR beta chain was captured in a study of T-cell reconstitution after alpha-beta-depleted transplantation in children. The CDR3 contains 13 residues. With 3 bases removed from V and 3 bases from J, the gap between germline ends came to 9 bases. Germline-derived CDR1 and CDR2 are LNHNV and YYDKDF (reference sequence). Unique molecular identifiers were incorporated during preparation of the TCRbeta library. TCRdb analysed the PCR reads with MiXCR anew, one entry per CDR3 protein. The sample has roughly 500,000 distinct CDR3 sequences; approximately 30% are singletons. The material was PBMCs from the stem cell graft donor, obtained from the stem cell graft. The chain has TRBV15 and TRBJ2-7; D not resolved. The sequence was obtained from a human donor who donated a stem cell graft to a child with aplastic anemia. The chain's CDR3 is CATSSNPFYEQYF. As DNA, the CDR3 is TGTGCCACCAGCAGCAATCCGTTCTACGAGCAGTACTTC.